This is a list of T cell receptor beta chains from one sample in a study of immune evolution from preneoplasia to lung adenocarcinoma. Some clones are missing from TCRdb's copy, which holds only in-frame ones; the method was immunoSEQ multiplex PCR. The top ten clones hold 5.5% to 7.5% of a sample with over 30,000 clones, roughly four fifths of them seen once. The sequencing input was FFPE invasive lung adenocarcinoma tissue. These receptor sequences come from a person aged 55-75 years with lung adenocarcinoma. The CDR3 runs from the conserved cysteine through the conserved F or W. Fields, in order: V gene, clone size, D gene, J gene, CDR3 DNA, CDR3 protein. A D gene is named only where the DNA matches it firmly. Not every row has a clone size; where given, it reads once, few, many or a size class.

v_gene: TRBV20-1
abundance: NA
d_gene: NA
j_gene: TRBJ1-2
CDR3nt: TGCAGTGCTAGTTTCGTCAAATTCTTC
CDR3aa: CSASFVKFF

v_gene: TRBV19
abundance: NA
d_gene: NA
j_gene: TRBJ2-2
CDR3nt: TGTGCCAGTAGATCCGGGACTTACACCGGGGAGCTGTTTTTT
CDR3aa: CASRSGTYTGELFF

v_gene: TRBV4-1
abundance: NA
d_gene: NA
j_gene: TRBJ1-2
CDR3nt: TGCGCCAGCAGCTCCGCCAGGGGAGACGGCTACACCTTC
CDR3aa: CASSSARGDGYTF

v_gene: TRBV30
abundance: NA
d_gene: NA
j_gene: TRBJ2-7
CDR3nt: TGTGCCTGGGGACATCTCCCACCCTACGAGCAGTACTTC
CDR3aa: CAWGHLPPYEQYF

v_gene: TRBV6-6
abundance: NA
d_gene: NA
j_gene: TRBJ1-4
CDR3nt: TGTGCCAGCAGTCCTCCGGGACACAATGAAAAACTGTTTTTT
CDR3aa: CASSPPGHNEKLFF

v_gene: TRBV7-9
abundance: once
d_gene: NA
j_gene: TRBJ2-5
CDR3nt: TGTGCCAGCAGCTCGCCTGGGGACAAAAAATCGGAGACCCAGTACTTC
CDR3aa: CASSSPGDKKSETQYF

v_gene: TRBV7-6
abundance: few
d_gene: NA
j_gene: TRBJ2-1
CDR3nt: TGTGCCAGCTTAAGGAGTCGAGAGCAGTTCTTC
CDR3aa: CASLRSREQFF

v_gene: TRBV18
abundance: NA
d_gene: TRBD2
j_gene: TRBJ2-3
CDR3nt: TGTGCCAGCTCCCCTCGGGAGGGATTGGAAACGCAGTATTTT
CDR3aa: CASSPREGLETQYF

v_gene: TRBV5-4
abundance: NA
d_gene: NA
j_gene: TRBJ2-7
CDR3nt: TGTGCCAGCAGCTTGCAGGGGTTCCGGTACGAGCAGTACTTC
CDR3aa: CASSLQGFRYEQYF

v_gene: TRBV28
abundance: NA
d_gene: TRBD2
j_gene: TRBJ2-1
CDR3nt: TGTGCCAGCAGTTTTAGCGGGAGTCGCGGTAATGAGCAGTTCTTC
CDR3aa: CASSFSGSRGNEQFF

v_gene: TRBV18
abundance: many
d_gene: TRBD1
j_gene: TRBJ2-5
CDR3nt: TGTGCCAGCGGGGACAGGGGTCTTCAAGAGACCCAGTACTTC
CDR3aa: CASGDRGLQETQYF

v_gene: TRBV30
abundance: NA
d_gene: NA
j_gene: TRBJ2-1
CDR3nt: TGTGCCTGGATCTTGGGGGGAGCCCAATACAATGAGCAGTTCTTC
CDR3aa: CAWILGGAQYNEQFF

v_gene: TRBV5-4
abundance: NA
d_gene: TRBD1
j_gene: TRBJ1-4
CDR3nt: TGTGCCAGCAGTCGGGGGACAGCTGCAACTAATGAAAAACTGTTTTTT
CDR3aa: CASSRGTAATNEKLFF

v_gene: TRBV6-1
abundance: NA
d_gene: NA
j_gene: TRBJ1-5
CDR3nt: TGTGCCAGCAGTAAGGAGGTTAGCAATCAGCCCCAGCATTTT
CDR3aa: CASSKEVSNQPQHF

v_gene: TRBV5-1
abundance: once
d_gene: TRBD1
j_gene: TRBJ2-4
CDR3nt: TGCGCCAGCAGCTTGGACACCGGGACAGGGGCCAAAAACATTCAGTACTTC
CDR3aa: CASSLDTGTGAKNIQYF

v_gene: TRBV28
abundance: NA
d_gene: NA
j_gene: TRBJ2-3
CDR3nt: TGTGCCAGCAGTTCCCTTAGGGTAGGGGACGCGAGGAGTACGCAGTATTTT
CDR3aa: CASSSLRVGDARSTQYF

v_gene: TRBV18
abundance: NA
d_gene: TRBD2
j_gene: TRBJ2-1
CDR3nt: TGTGCCAGCTCACCAACCCCGGGACTAGCGACATTTGAGCAGTTCTTC
CDR3aa: CASSPTPGLATFEQFF

v_gene: TRBV7-9
abundance: NA
d_gene: NA
j_gene: TRBJ1-5
CDR3nt: TGTGCCAGCAGCTTAGATAATCAGCCCCAGCATTTT
CDR3aa: CASSLDNQPQHF

v_gene: TRBV4-3
abundance: NA
d_gene: NA
j_gene: TRBJ2-1
CDR3nt: TGCGCCAGCAGCCGTGACTTTGCGAATGAGCAGTTCTTC
CDR3aa: CASSRDFANEQFF

v_gene: TRBV5-1
abundance: NA
d_gene: NA
j_gene: TRBJ1-1
CDR3nt: TGCGCCAGCAGCTTGGAAGGAGCTGAAGCTTTCTTT
CDR3aa: CASSLEGAEAFF

v_gene: TRBV11-2
abundance: NA
d_gene: NA
j_gene: TRBJ2-7
CDR3nt: TGTGCCAGCAGCTTGAGGTCGAATTCCTACGAGCAGTACTTC
CDR3aa: CASSLRSNSYEQYF

v_gene: TRBV7-9
abundance: many
d_gene: NA
j_gene: TRBJ2-7
CDR3nt: TGTGCCAGCAGCTTATCGGGCCAGTGGCCTCACGAGCAGTACTTC
CDR3aa: CASSLSGQWPHEQYF

v_gene: TRBV7-2
abundance: few
d_gene: NA
j_gene: TRBJ2-2
CDR3nt: TGTGCCAGCAGCTCGTATACCGGGGAGCTGTTTTTT
CDR3aa: CASSSYTGELFF

v_gene: TRBV19
abundance: NA
d_gene: TRBD1
j_gene: TRBJ2-3
CDR3nt: TGTGCCAGTAGTACCAGGGGGACCACAGATACGCAGTATTTT
CDR3aa: CASSTRGTTDTQYF

v_gene: TRBV29-1
abundance: NA
d_gene: NA
j_gene: TRBJ2-1
CDR3nt: TGCAGCGTTGCGAGCGCTTCCTACAATGAGCAGTTCTTC
CDR3aa: CSVASASYNEQFF

v_gene: TRBV11-2
abundance: NA
d_gene: NA
j_gene: TRBJ2-1
CDR3nt: TGTGCCAGCAGCTACAGGGACTTCAATGAGCAGTTCTTC
CDR3aa: CASSYRDFNEQFF

v_gene: TRBV25-1
abundance: once
d_gene: TRBD1
j_gene: TRBJ2-3
CDR3nt: TGTGCCAGCAGTGAAGGGAGACAGGGTCGAACAGATACGCAGTATTTT
CDR3aa: CASSEGRQGRTDTQYF

v_gene: TRBV7-6
abundance: NA
d_gene: NA
j_gene: TRBJ1-4
CDR3nt: TGTGCCAGCAGCCTCACCCTATCCCGGGGCGAAAAACTGTTTTTT
CDR3aa: CASSLTLSRGEKLFF

v_gene: TRBV7-2
abundance: NA
d_gene: NA
j_gene: TRBJ2-7
CDR3nt: TGTGCCAGCAGCTTCCCGGGGTCCTACGAGCAGTACTTC
CDR3aa: CASSFPGSYEQYF

v_gene: TRBV28
abundance: NA
d_gene: TRBD2
j_gene: TRBJ2-3
CDR3nt: TGTGCCAGCAGTTTGACGCCTAGCGGGGGCAGCACAGATACGCAGTATTTT
CDR3aa: CASSLTPSGGSTDTQYF

v_gene: TRBV6-6
abundance: NA
d_gene: NA
j_gene: TRBJ2-7
CDR3nt: TGTGCCAGCATTCGGCTCGGCTCCTACGAGCAGTACTTC
CDR3aa: CASIRLGSYEQYF

v_gene: TRBV7-9
abundance: NA
d_gene: NA
j_gene: TRBJ2-6
CDR3nt: TGTGCCAGCAGTCCCCGGGGCGTCAAGGTGTCTGGGGCCAACGTCCTGACTTTC
CDR3aa: CASSPRGVKVSGANVLTF

v_gene: TRBV5-1
abundance: few
d_gene: TRBD2
j_gene: TRBJ2-1
CDR3nt: TGCGCCAGCAGGAGCTTGGGGGGACTAGCGGGTGGTGAGCAGTTCTTC
CDR3aa: CASRSLGGLAGGEQFF

v_gene: TRBV11-3
abundance: NA
d_gene: NA
j_gene: TRBJ2-7
CDR3nt: TGTGCCAGCAGCTTAGCTGGTTACGAGCAGTACTTC
CDR3aa: CASSLAGYEQYF

v_gene: TRBV5-1
abundance: NA
d_gene: TRBD2
j_gene: TRBJ2-1
CDR3nt: TGCGCCAGCAGCGAACTAGCGGGTGGCTACAATGAGCAGTTCTTC
CDR3aa: CASSELAGGYNEQFF

v_gene: TRBV11-2
abundance: NA
d_gene: NA
j_gene: TRBJ2-7
CDR3nt: TGTGCCAGCAGCTTAGTAGGGGCGGGCTACGAGCAGTACTTC
CDR3aa: CASSLVGAGYEQYF

v_gene: TRBV6-5
abundance: NA
d_gene: NA
j_gene: TRBJ2-2
CDR3nt: TGTGCCAGCAGGTTCGGGGTGGCGAACACCGGGGAGCTGTTTTTT
CDR3aa: CASRFGVANTGELFF

v_gene: TRBV10-1
abundance: NA
d_gene: TRBD1
j_gene: TRBJ1-2
CDR3nt: TGCGCCAGCAGTGCGGACAGGGGGTATGGCTACACCTTC
CDR3aa: CASSADRGYGYTF

v_gene: TRBV12-5
abundance: once
d_gene: NA
j_gene: TRBJ2-2
CDR3nt: TGTGCTAGTGGTTTGGCCTTAACCGGGGAGCTGTTTTTT
CDR3aa: CASGLALTGELFF

v_gene: TRBV18
abundance: once
d_gene: NA
j_gene: TRBJ2-7
CDR3nt: TGTGCCTCAGGGGCCCCAGGAGACTACGAGCAGTACTTC
CDR3aa: CASGAPGDYEQYF